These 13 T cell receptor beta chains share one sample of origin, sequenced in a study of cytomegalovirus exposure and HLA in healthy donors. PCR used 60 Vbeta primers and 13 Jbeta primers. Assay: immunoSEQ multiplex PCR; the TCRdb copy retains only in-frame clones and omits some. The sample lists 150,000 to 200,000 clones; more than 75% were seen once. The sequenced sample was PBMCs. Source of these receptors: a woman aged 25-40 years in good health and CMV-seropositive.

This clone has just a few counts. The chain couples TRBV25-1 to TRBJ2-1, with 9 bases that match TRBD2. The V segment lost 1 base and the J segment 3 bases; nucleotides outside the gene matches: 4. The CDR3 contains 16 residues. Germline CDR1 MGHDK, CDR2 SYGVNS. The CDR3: CASSELERGVYNEQFF. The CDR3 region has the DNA TGTGCCAGCAGTGAATTAGAGCGGGGGGTCTACAATGAGCAGTTCTTC.

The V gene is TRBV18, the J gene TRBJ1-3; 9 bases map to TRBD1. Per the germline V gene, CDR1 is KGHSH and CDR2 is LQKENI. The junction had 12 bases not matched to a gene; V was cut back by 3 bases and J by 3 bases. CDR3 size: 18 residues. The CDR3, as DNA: TGTGCCAGCTCACCCAGGACCCTACAGGGGGCTGATGGAAACACCATATATTTT. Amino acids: CASSPRTLQGADGNTIYF.

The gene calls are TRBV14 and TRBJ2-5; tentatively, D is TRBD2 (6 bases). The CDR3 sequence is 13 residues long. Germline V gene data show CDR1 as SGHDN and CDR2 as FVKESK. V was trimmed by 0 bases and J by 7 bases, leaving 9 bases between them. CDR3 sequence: CASSQDWRGTQYF. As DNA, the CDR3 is TGTGCCAGCAGCCAAGACTGGAGGGGGACCCAGTACTTC. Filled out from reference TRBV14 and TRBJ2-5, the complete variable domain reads EAGVTQFPSHSVIEKGQTVTLRCDPISGHDNLYWYRRVMGKEIKFLLHFVKESKQDESGMPNNRFLAERTGGTYSTLKVQPAELEDSGVYFCASSQDWRGTQYFGPGTRLLVL.

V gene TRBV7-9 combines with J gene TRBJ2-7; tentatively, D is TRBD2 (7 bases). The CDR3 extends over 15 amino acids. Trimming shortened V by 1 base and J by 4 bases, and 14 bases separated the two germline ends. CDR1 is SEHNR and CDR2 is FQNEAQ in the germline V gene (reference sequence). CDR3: CASSLEGGGEYEQYF. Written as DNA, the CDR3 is TGTGCCAGCAGCTTAGAAGGCGGGGGCGAATACGAGCAGTACTTC.

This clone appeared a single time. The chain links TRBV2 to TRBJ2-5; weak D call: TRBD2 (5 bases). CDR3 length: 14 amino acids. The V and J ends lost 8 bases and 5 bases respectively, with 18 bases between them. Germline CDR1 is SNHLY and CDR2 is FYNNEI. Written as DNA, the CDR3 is TGTGCCAGCGCTCGAACAAGCGGACGGGAGACCCAGTACTTC. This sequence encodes CASARTSGRETQYF.

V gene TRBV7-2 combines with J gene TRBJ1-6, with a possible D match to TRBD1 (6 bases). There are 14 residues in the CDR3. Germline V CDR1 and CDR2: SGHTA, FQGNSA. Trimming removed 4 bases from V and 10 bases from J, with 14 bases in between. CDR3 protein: CASSYNRVGSPLHF. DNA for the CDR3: TGTGCCAGCAGCTACAACAGGGTAGGCTCACCCCTCCACTTT.

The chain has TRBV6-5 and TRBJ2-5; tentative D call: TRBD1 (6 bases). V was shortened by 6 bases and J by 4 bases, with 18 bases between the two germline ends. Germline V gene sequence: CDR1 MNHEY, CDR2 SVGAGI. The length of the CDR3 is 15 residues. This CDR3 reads CASRRTDYERETQYF. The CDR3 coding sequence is TGTGCCAGCAGAAGGACAGATTACGAGAGAGAGACCCAGTACTTC.

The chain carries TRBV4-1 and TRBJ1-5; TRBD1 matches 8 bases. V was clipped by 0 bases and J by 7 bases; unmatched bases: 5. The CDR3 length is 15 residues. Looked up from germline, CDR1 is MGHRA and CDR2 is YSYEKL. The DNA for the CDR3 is TGCGCCAGCAGCCAAGACGGACAGGGCCGACAGCCCCAGCATTTT. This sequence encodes CASSQDGQGRQPQHF.

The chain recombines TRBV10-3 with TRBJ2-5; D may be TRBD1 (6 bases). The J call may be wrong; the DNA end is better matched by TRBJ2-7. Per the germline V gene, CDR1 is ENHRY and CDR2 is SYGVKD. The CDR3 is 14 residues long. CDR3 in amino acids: CAIKGQGSFYEQYF. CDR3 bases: TGTGCCATCAAGGGTCAGGGGTCATTCTACGAGCAGTACTTC.

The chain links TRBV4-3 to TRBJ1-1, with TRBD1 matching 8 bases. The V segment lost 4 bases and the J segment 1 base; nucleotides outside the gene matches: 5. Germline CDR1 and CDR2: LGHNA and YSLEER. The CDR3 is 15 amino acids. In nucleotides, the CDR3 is TGCGCCAGCAGCCTATACAGGGGGGGGAACACTGAAGCTTTCTTT. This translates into CASSLYRGGNTEAFF.

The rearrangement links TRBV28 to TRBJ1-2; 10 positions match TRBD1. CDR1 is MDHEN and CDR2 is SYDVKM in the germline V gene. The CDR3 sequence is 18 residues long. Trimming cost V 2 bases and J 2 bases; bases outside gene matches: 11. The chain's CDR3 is CASSLGGGTGERNYGYTF. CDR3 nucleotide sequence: TGTGCCAGCAGTTTAGGGGGCGGGACAGGGGAGAGAAACTATGGCTACACCTTC.

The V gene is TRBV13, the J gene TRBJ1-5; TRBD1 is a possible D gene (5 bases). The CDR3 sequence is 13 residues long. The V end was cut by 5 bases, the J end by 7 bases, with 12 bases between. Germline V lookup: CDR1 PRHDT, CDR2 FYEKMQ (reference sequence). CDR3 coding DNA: TGTGCCAGCAGCGCGGGACGGGGACAGCCCCAGCATTTT. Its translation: CASSAGRGQPQHF. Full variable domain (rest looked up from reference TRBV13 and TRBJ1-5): AAGVIQSPRHLIKEKRETATLKCYPIPRHDTVYWYQQGPGQDPQFLISFYEKMQSDKGSIPDRFSAQQFSDYHSELNMSSLELGDSALYFCASSAGRGQPQHFGDGTRLSIL.

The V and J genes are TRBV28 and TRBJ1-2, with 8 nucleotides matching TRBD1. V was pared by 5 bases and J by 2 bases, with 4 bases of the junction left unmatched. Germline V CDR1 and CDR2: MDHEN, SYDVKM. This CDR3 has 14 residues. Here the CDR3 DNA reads TGTGCCAGCAGTCCGGACAGGGCAAACTATGGCTACACCTTC. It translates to CASSPDRANYGYTF.